The 15 T cell receptor beta chains below were found in one sample sequenced in a study of regulatory T cells in long-lasting Graves disease. Time point here: newly diagnosed GD, antithyroid drugs for less than 3 months. TCR sequences were obtained from RNA taken from PBMCs. Assembly of TCR beta libraries relied on iRepertoire HTBI primers together with Arm-PCR of CDR3 regions. Each CDR3 protein is one row after TCRdb ran MiXCR on the multiplex PCR reads. This table has around 400,000 distinct CDR3 sequences, over 9.5% appearing once. Separately, the same data were catalogued under a study of T cells in Graves' hyperthyroidism and ophthalmopathy.

This specimen was peripheral blood mononuclear cells (PBMCs), taken at new diagnosis, from a patient treated with antithyroid drugs. Receptors originate from a woman aged 18-35 years with Graves disease.

This clonotype was recorded at least ten times. The chain has TRBV6-9 and TRBJ1-2; 7 bases match TRBD1. This CDR3 region has 15 residues. J was trimmed by 6 bases and V by 3 bases; bases with no gene match: 10. Germline values: CDR1 MNHGY, CDR2 SVAAGI. Written as DNA, the CDR3 is TGTGCCAGCAGTTACGACCGGCGAGGGGGCGATGGCTACACCTTC. Protein: CASSYDRRGGDGYTF.

This clonotype was picked up a small number of times. This sequence joins TRBV7-8 and TRBJ1-3; the D is unclear. This CDR3 contains 15 residues. The germline V and J ends were trimmed by 0 bases and 0 bases, with 6 bases remaining between them. Germline V gene sequence: CDR1 SGHVS, CDR2 FQNEAQ. In DNA form, the CDR3 reads TGTGCCAGCAGCTTAGCGACCTTCTCTGGAAACACCATATATTTT. Residues: CASSLATFSGNTIYF. The full variable domain, with the rest looked up from reference TRBV7-8 and TRBJ1-3, is GAGVSQSPRYKVAKRGQDVALRCDPISGHVSLFWYQQALGQGPEFLTYFQNEAQLDKSGLPSDRFFAERPEGSVSTLKIQRTQQEDSAVYLCASSLATFSGNTIYFGEGSWLTVV.

This clonotype has at least ten counts. This rearrangement joins TRBV12-3 or TRBV12-4 to TRBJ2-7, with 9 bases lining up with TRBD2. J lost 3 bases, V lost 3 bases, and 3 bases had no gene match. The CDR3 covers 14 residues. The CDR3 DNA follows: TGTGCCAGCAGTTTGACTAGCGGAAACTACGAGCAGTACTTC. Protein product: CASSLTSGNYEQYF.

This clonotype was found many times. This CDR3 reads CSAPPVGTGKTGELFF. The CDR3 coding sequence is TGCAGTGCTCCGCCCGTTGGTACAGGGAAAACCGGGGAGCTGTTTTTT. The rearrangement uses TRBV20-1 and TRBJ2-2, with a tentative D call TRBD1 (6 bases). Germline V gene sequence: CDR1 DFQATT, CDR2 SNEGSKA (reference sequence). This CDR3 comprises 16 residues. V shed 5 bases and J shed 5 bases, with 21 bases lying between them.

This clonotype appeared many times. This chain links TRBV4-2 with TRBJ1-2, with 10 bases fitting TRBD1. CDR1 and CDR2 (germline): LGHNA, YNFKEQ. With 3 bases clipped from V and 1 base from J, the junction kept 2 bases outside the gene matches. This CDR3 is 15 amino acids long. Here the CDR3 DNA reads TGTGCCAGCAGCCAGGACAGGGGGGATAACTATGGCTACACCTTC. It is translated as CASSQDRGDNYGYTF.

V and J are TRBV12-3 or TRBV12-4 and TRBJ1-5, with 7 nucleotides matching TRBD1. CDR3 size: 15 residues. With V trimmed by 7 bases and J by 6 bases, 12 bases remained unmatched. This chain's CDR3 is CASTTSGGGGQPQHF. The CDR3 nucleotides are TGTGCCAGCACTACCTCTGGAGGGGGCGGTCAGCCCCAGCATTTT.

The chain has TRBV4-1 and TRBJ2-7, with 8 bases fitting TRBD1. CDR3 length: 15 amino acids. CDR1 is MGHRA and CDR2 is YSYEKL in the germline V gene. The CDR3 nucleotides read TGCGCCAGCAGCCCGCTACCGGGACAGGCAGGAGAAATTAAGGTC. This gives the protein CASSPLPGQAGEIKV.

This clonotype was found many times. This chain joins TRBV18 and TRBJ2-7; D call uncertain. The CDR3 is 12 residues long. In germline, CDR1 is KGHSH, CDR2 LQKENI. V was shortened by 0 bases and J by 5 bases, with 5 bases between the two germline ends. CDR3 coding DNA: TGTGCCAGCTCACCACCAGGAGACGAGCAGTACGTC. Protein: CASSPPGDEQYV.

For this clonotype: An end of the junction differs from the germline gene, which may be a read error. The chain links TRBV11-2 to TRBJ2-7; TRBD2 matches at 12 bases. The CDR3 has 17 amino acids. Germline loops: CDR1 SGHAT, CDR2 FQNNGV. As DNA, the CDR3 is TGTGCCAGCAGCTCCGCCCTTCTAGCGGGAGGGTCCTACGAGCAGTGCTTC. This encodes CASSSALLAGGSYEQCF.

This clonotype was seen only once. The chain has TRBV19 and TRBJ2-3; TRBD2 agrees at 10 bases. J lost 11 bases, V lost 3 bases, and 14 bases had no gene match. Per germline, CDR1 LNHDA and CDR2 SQIVND (reference sequence). CDR3 size: 16 residues. CDR3 coding DNA: TGTGCCAGTAGTATCGGTAGCGGGGGGCCTCTTCCCGAGCAGTATTTT. This translates into CASSIGSGGPLPEQYF.

This clonotype was counted a single time. Since a much larger clone is just one base distant, this may be a read error. The chain is built from TRBV6-2 or TRBV6-3 and TRBJ1-2; no clear D. There are 13 residues in the CDR3. Germline V gives CDR1 MNHEY, CDR2 SVGEGT. The CDR3 region has the DNA TGTGCCCGCAGTTACTCGATGGGGTTCGGCTACACCTTC. Residues: CARSYSMGFGYTF.

This clonotype was counted at least ten times. V and J are TRBV2 and TRBJ2-5, with 8 bases matching TRBD1. CDR3 length equals 14 residues. Per germline, CDR1 SNHLY and CDR2 FYNNEI. J lost 5 bases, V lost 8 bases, and 10 bases had no gene match. The CDR3 region is CASRPPRGPETQYF. The DNA of the CDR3 is TGTGCCAGCCGGCCCCCCAGGGGGCCCGAGACCCAGTACTTC.

This clonotype showed up many times. The chain carries TRBV28 and TRBJ2-1, with D perhaps being TRBD1 or TRBD2 (6 bases each). V lost 6 bases and J 0 bases, leaving 15 bases between the germline ends. The CDR3 runs 16 residues. Looked up from germline, CDR1 is MDHEN and CDR2 is SYDVKM. The CDR3 sequence: CASSIQGGISYNEQFF. DNA for the CDR3: TGTGCCAGCAGCATACAGGGAGGTATCTCCTACAATGAGCAGTTCTTC.

This clonotype was picked up a small number of times. The chain employs TRBV7-9 and TRBJ2-7, with D perhaps TRBD1 (6 bases). From germline, CDR1 is SEHNR and CDR2 FQNEAQ (reference sequence). V lost 4 bases, J lost 6 bases, and 16 bases lay in between. The CDR3 runs 14 residues. The CDR3 DNA is TGTGCCAGCAGCTACGATCGGGACACACCCGAGCAGTACGTC. Its protein product is CASSYDRDTPEQYV.

This clonotype occurred many times. This sequence joins TRBV7-8 and TRBJ1-1; D gene uncertain. Deletions cut 1 base from V and 4 bases from J, with 7 bases between. This CDR3 is 13 amino acids long. Germline V gene sequence: CDR1 SGHVS, CDR2 FQNEAQ. This CDR3 is CASSLGAATEAFF. CDR3 DNA: TGTGCCAGCAGCTTAGGAGCAGCCACTGAAGCTTTCTTT. The full variable domain, completed using reference TRBV7-8 and TRBJ1-1, is GAGVSQSPRYKVAKRGQDVALRCDPISGHVSLFWYQQALGQGPEFLTYFQNEAQLDKSGLPSDRFFAERPEGSVSTLKIQRTQQEDSAVYLCASSLGAATEAFFGQGTRLTVV.